These 32 T cell receptor beta chains share one sample of origin, sequenced in a study of vaccination and CD4 T cells after COVID-19. No antigen has been identified for these receptors. Sequence data for DNA of cultured CD4+ T cells were generated by the Oncomine TCR Beta short-read assay. TCRdb fed the PCR reads into MiXCR, producing one record per CDR3 protein. Counted here are 18,000 or so distinct CDR3 sequences, around 43% occurring once; the ten biggest clones make up 3.5% to 4.5%. The treatment here: roughly nine-day PBMC culture with coronavirus spike peptide pools or control peptides (ViraFEST assay). This sample comprised CD4+ T cells from blood, cultured in vitro, obtained before SARS-CoV-2 vaccination. Receptors originate from a human donor who had recovered from COVID-19.

The chain uses TRBV27 and TRBJ2-3, with D possibly being TRBD1 or TRBD2 (5 bases each). The CDR3 has 15 residues. Trimming cost V 7 bases and J 1 base, with 15 bases left between them. Germline V gives CDR1 MNHEY, CDR2 SMNVEV (reference sequence). The CDR3 DNA is TGTGCCAGCACCAGGGACCTAAAGGGCACAGATACGCAGTATTTT. Translation gives CASTRDLKGTDTQYF.

The J gene is TRBJ1-1, the V gene TRBV9; TRBD1 aligns across 7 bases. Germline V CDR1 and CDR2: SGDLS, YYNGEE. J lost 1 base, V lost 4 bases, and 10 bases had no gene match. The CDR3 totals 16 residues. CDR3 region: CASSRLGTDENTEAFF. The DNA for the CDR3 is TGTGCCAGCAGCCGACTCGGGACAGACGAGAACACTGAAGCTTTCTTT.

This clonotype was counted a few times. V and J are TRBV6-2 or TRBV6-3 and TRBJ2-3, with a possible D match to TRBD2 (5 bases). The CDR3 runs 15 residues. V shed 4 bases and J shed 5 bases, with 16 bases lying between them. Per the germline V gene, CDR1 is MNHEY and CDR2 is SVGEGT. The CDR3 DNA is TGTGCCAGCAGTTGGAGACACGGAGGTGGAGATACGCAGTATTTT. It codes for CASSWRHGGGDTQYF.

The rearrangement uses TRBV21-1 and TRBJ2-7. TRBV21-1 is a documented pseudogene. The CDR3 extends over 17 amino acids. For the CDR3, the DNA is TGTGCCAGCAGCAAAGCGGTCGGGCAGGACCGAATCCACGAGCAGTACTTC. This encodes CASSKAVGQDRIHEQYF.

J is TRBJ2-3 and V is TRBV20-1; 10 bases are shared with TRBD2. Trimming at V came to 0 bases and at J to 4 bases, leaving 7 bases not matched to a gene. Looked up from germline, CDR1 is DFQATT and CDR2 is SNEGSKA (reference sequence). The CDR3 runs 16 residues. The CDR3 nucleotides read TGCAGTGCTAGAGATCAGGCTAGCGGGAGCGCAGATACGCAGTATTTT. It encodes CSARDQASGSADTQYF.

This clonotype was detected only a few times. The chain couples TRBV7-2 to TRBJ1-1, with a weak D call TRBD1 (5 bases). The CDR3 is 12 amino acids. CDR1 is SGHTA, CDR2 FQGNSA, per germline. V was pared by 5 bases and J by 7 bases, with 11 bases between. The CDR3: CASSRGLNEAFF. In nucleotides, the CDR3 is TGTGCCAGCAGCCGGGGGTTGAATGAAGCTTTCTTT.

The chain uses TRBV20-1 and TRBJ2-3; TRBD2 matches at 7 bases. The V gene end was trimmed by 5 bases and the J gene end by 0 bases; junction bases not matched to a gene: 11. The CDR3 runs 16 residues. Per germline, CDR1 DFQATT and CDR2 SNEGSKA (reference sequence). In nucleotides, the CDR3 is TGCAGTGCTGAGATCGACACTAGCGAGAGCACAGATACGCAGTATTTT. It translates to CSAEIDTSESTDTQYF.

The V and J genes are TRBV11-3 and TRBJ2-3; 9 nucleotides line up with TRBD1. The ends lost 0 bases at V and 2 bases at J; junction bases unmatched: 6. CDR1 SGHNT and CDR2 YENEEA come from the germline V gene. The CDR3 length is 17 residues. The CDR3 spells CASSLDPTGGYTDTQYF. The DNA for the CDR3 is TGTGCCAGCAGCTTAGATCCGACAGGGGGGTACACAGATACGCAGTATTTT.

The genes are TRBV20-1 and TRBJ2-1, with 13 bases that match TRBD2. The CDR3 totals 16 residues. V was pared by 6 bases and J by 0 bases, with 5 bases of the junction left unmatched. CDR1 and CDR2 from the germline V gene are DFQATT and SNEGSKA (reference sequence). The CDR3 region is CSAGTSGVSSYNEQFF. The CDR3 nucleotides read TGCAGTGCCGGGACTAGCGGGGTGAGCTCCTACAATGAGCAGTTCTTC.

In this sample, this clonotype turned up a few times. The chain combines TRBV10-3 with TRBJ1-1; 9 nucleotides align to TRBD1. With 4 bases clipped from V and 1 base from J, the junction kept 10 bases outside the gene matches. Germline V lookup: CDR1 ENHRY, CDR2 SYGVKD. The CDR3 loop spans 17 amino acids. For the CDR3, the DNA is TGTGCCATCAGTGCACAGGGGGCGCTTGTGAGGAACACTGAAGCTTTCTTT. As protein: CAISAQGALVRNTEAFF.

The chain has TRBV6-1 and TRBJ1-1, with D possibly TRBD1 on 6 matching bases. The germline gives CDR1 MNHNS, CDR2 SASEGT. This CDR3 spans 13 amino acids. The V end lost 6 bases, the J end lost 3 bases, and 11 bases lay between the germline ends. CDR3 sequence (DNA): TGTGCCAGCAGACAGGGCGCGGACACTGAAGCTTTCTTT. Translating gives CASRQGADTEAFF.

The rearrangement uses TRBV20-1 and TRBJ2-5; TRBD2 matches 7 bases. J lost 2 bases, V lost 3 bases, and 6 bases had no gene match. The CDR3 contains 14 residues. Germline CDR1 is DFQATT and CDR2 is SNEGSKA (reference sequence). The CDR3 loop reads CSARVLAEQETQYF. The CDR3 DNA follows: TGCAGTGCTAGGGTTCTAGCGGAACAAGAGACCCAGTACTTC.

This chain joins TRBV7-2 and TRBJ1-4; D gene unclear. V was pared by 5 bases and J by 3 bases, with 10 bases between. This CDR3 comprises 14 residues. Germline V CDR1 and CDR2: SGHTA, FQGNSA. CDR3 DNA sequence: TGTGCCAGCAGCGTCGGACGGGCTAATGAAAAACTGTTTTTT. This translates into CASSVGRANEKLFF.

This clonotype is deemed medium-sized (0.01 to 0.1%). The chain combines TRBV19 with TRBJ2-7, with 7 bases identical to TRBD1. Germline V lookup: CDR1 LNHDA, CDR2 SQIVND (reference sequence). CDR3 length: 16 amino acids. Unmatched junction bases numbered 10, after V lost 5 bases and J lost 0 bases. CDR3 protein: CASSVAGGTHSYEQYF. The CDR3 DNA reads as TGTGCCAGTAGTGTGGCAGGGGGTACCCACTCCTACGAGCAGTACTTC.

The gene calls are TRBV20-1 and TRBJ2-3; 7 bases line up with TRBD2. Trimming took 6 bases from V and 4 from J; bases not matched to a gene: 13. Per the germline V gene, CDR1 is DFQATT and CDR2 is SNEGSKA (reference sequence). The CDR3 is 15 amino acids. The CDR3 DNA reads TGCAGTGCGACAGAGGCGCGGGAGCCCGCAGATACGCAGTATTTT. Translated: CSATEAREPADTQYF.

V is TRBV24-1 and J is TRBJ2-3; 8 bases are a match to TRBD1. The V gene end was trimmed by 3 bases and the J gene end by 1 base; junction bases not matched to a gene: 5. The germline gives CDR1 KGHDR, CDR2 SFDVKD. This CDR3 spans 16 amino acids. The CDR3 loop reads CATSDNGQGGTDTQYF. The DNA for the CDR3 is TGTGCCACCAGTGATAACGGACAGGGAGGCACAGATACGCAGTATTTT.

This clonotype was counted only a few times. V and J are TRBV6-5 and TRBJ2-3, with 8 bases that match TRBD1. This CDR3 comprises 15 residues. V lost 2 bases and J lost 6; bases outside the gene matches: 7. CDR1 and CDR2 (germline): MNHEY, SVGAGI. CDR3 in DNA: TGTGCCAGCAGTTACCCAGGGGGCGGTGAGGATACGCAGTATTTT. This gives the protein CASSYPGGGEDTQYF.

This sequence joins TRBV7-2 and TRBJ1-2; the match to TRBD1 covers 11 bases. This CDR3 is 16 amino acids long. Germline CDR1 SGHTA, CDR2 FQGNSA. J was trimmed by 8 bases and V by 1 base; bases with no gene match: 9. CDR3 DNA sequence: TGTGCCAGCAGCTTAGGAAGTGGGACAGGGGGGGGGGGCTACACCTTC. This codes for CASSLGSGTGGGGYTF.

This clonotype was seen a handful of times. The chain employs TRBV7-3 and TRBJ2-2, with D possibly being TRBD1 (6 bases). This CDR3 comprises 14 residues. V shed 4 bases and J shed 5 bases, with 11 bases lying between them. CDR1 and CDR2 (germline): SGHTA, FQGTGA. CDR3 sequence (DNA): TGTGCCAGCAGCTCCCGAGGGGGTACCGGGGAGCTGTTTTTT. Its protein is CASSSRGGTGELFF.

The chain couples TRBV24-1 to TRBJ1-5; tentatively, D is TRBD1 (5 bases). There are 13 residues in the CDR3. Germline V lookup: CDR1 KGHDR, CDR2 SFDVKD. V shed 8 bases and J shed 5 bases, with 12 bases lying between them. The CDR3 here is CATKGKTDQPQHF. The CDR3 region has the DNA TGTGCCACCAAGGGGAAGACAGATCAGCCCCAGCATTTT.

The chain is built from TRBV20-1 and TRBJ2-7; D call uncertain. Germline CDR1 DFQATT, CDR2 SNEGSKA (reference sequence). The V gene lost 1 base and the J gene lost 2 bases, with 6 bases spanning the gap. This CDR3 has 12 residues. The chain's CDR3 is CSARVRAYEQYF. In DNA, the CDR3 is TGCAGTGCTAGAGTTCGAGCCTACGAGCAGTACTTC.

This clonotype has a handful of counts. V and J are TRBV20-1 and TRBJ1-2; no clear D gene. CDR3 length equals 13 residues. From germline, CDR1 is DFQATT and CDR2 SNEGSKA (reference sequence). This CDR3 is CSRLLGLGGGYTF. Here the CDR3 DNA reads TGCTCCCGATTGTTGGGCCTAGGTGGCGGCTACACCTTC.

The chain carries TRBV28 and TRBJ1-5; D remains unclear. CDR1 and CDR2 (germline): MDHEN, SYDVKM. Trimming left V 4 bases short and J 5 bases short, with 9 bases between. This CDR3 is 13 amino acids long. The CDR3, as DNA: TGTGCCAGCAGTTCACCGCTTGATCAGCCCCAGCATTTT. Protein sequence: CASSSPLDQPQHF.

This rearrangement joins TRBV28 to TRBJ1-5; D perhaps matches TRBD1 (6 bases). V lost 4 bases and J lost 5, with 15 bases in between. CDR1 is MDHEN, CDR2 SYDVKM, per germline. This CDR3 spans 15 amino acids. CDR3 DNA: TGTGCCAGCAGTTCCCTCGGCAGGGGAGATCAGCCCCAGCATTTT. Translation: CASSSLGRGDQPQHF.

The chain joins TRBV18 to TRBJ2-3; unclear D gene. V lost 1 base, J lost 0 bases, and 14 bases lay in between. The CDR3 spans 17 residues. Germline values: CDR1 KGHSH, CDR2 LQKENI. The CDR3 loop reads CASSPLMAAPSTDTQYF. CDR3 sequence (DNA): TGTGCCAGCTCACCACTAATGGCGGCCCCTAGCACAGATACGCAGTATTTT.

The chain links TRBV6-2 or TRBV6-3 to TRBJ1-2; D is possibly TRBD1 (5 bases). V lost 6 bases and J lost 7, with 30 bases in between. Germline lookup yields CDR1 MNHEY and CDR2 SVGEGT. The CDR3 sequence is 18 residues long. CDR3 sequence reads: CASSEHRSGGVGHLGYTF. DNA of the CDR3: TGTGCCAGCAGCGAACATCGGTCCGGGGGGGTCGGACATCTTGGCTACACCTTC.

Details on this clonotype: One end of the junction does not line up with germline, which may come from a read error. V usage is TRBV6-1 and J usage is TRBJ1-2, with D maybe TRBD1 (5 bases). The length of the CDR3 is 15 residues. Germline V gene lookup returns CDR1 MNHNS and CDR2 SASEGT. The CDR3 protein is CVSSRDWSIRGGYTF. CDR3 bases: TGTGTCAGCAGCCGGGACTGGTCGATTCGTGGAGGCTACACCTTC.

The chain has TRBV6-1 and TRBJ1-2; D is ambiguous. The CDR3 runs to 15 residues. With 5 bases removed from V and 5 bases from J, the gap between germline ends came to 18 bases. Germline V gene lookup returns CDR1 MNHNS and CDR2 SASEGT. The CDR3, as DNA: TGTGCCAGCAGTCCTACTCCCCCCGCGGGTTATGGCTACACCTTC. It is translated as CASSPTPPAGYGYTF.

This clonotype was seen once. The rearrangement links TRBV7-9 to TRBJ2-1; tentatively, D is TRBD2 (5 bases). The CDR3 length is 14 residues. Trimming shortened V by 5 bases and J by 6 bases, and 14 bases separated the two germline ends. Germline assignment: CDR1 SEHNR and CDR2 FQNEAQ (reference sequence). CDR3 coding DNA: TGTGCCAGCAGCGCGCGGGTTTTGGGCAATGAGCAGTTCTTC. This translates into CASSARVLGNEQFF.

This clonotype has just a few counts. V gene TRBV11-3 combines with J gene TRBJ2-1; 8 positions match TRBD1. Trimming removed 5 bases from V and 4 bases from J; junction bases left unmatched: 13. Germline loops: CDR1 SGHNT, CDR2 YENEEA. The CDR3 runs 17 residues. The CDR3 coding sequence is TGTGCCAGCAGCCTAGGACAGGGAGCCGAATTGTACAATGAGCAGTTCTTC. As protein: CASSLGQGAELYNEQFF.

This clonotype has more than one count but fewer than ten. The chain links TRBV20-1 to TRBJ2-7; D is unclear. This CDR3 spans 14 amino acids. V was cut by 0 bases and J by 6 bases, with 15 bases left in between. Germline CDR1 is DFQATT and CDR2 is SNEGSKA (reference sequence). CDR3 sequence (DNA): TGCAGTGCTAGAGATCAAGTCTTCTCGGGCGAGCAGTACTTC. This translates into CSARDQVFSGEQYF.

The chain has TRBV27 and TRBJ1-5; D might be TRBD1 (6 bases). There are 16 residues in the CDR3. Germline V gives CDR1 MNHEY, CDR2 SMNVEV (reference sequence). V shed 0 bases and J shed 7 bases, with 16 bases lying between them. CDR3 sequence: CASSLSRGLSDQPQHF. The DNA of the CDR3 is TGTGCCAGCAGTTTATCTCGGGGGCTAAGCGACCAGCCCCAGCATTTT.